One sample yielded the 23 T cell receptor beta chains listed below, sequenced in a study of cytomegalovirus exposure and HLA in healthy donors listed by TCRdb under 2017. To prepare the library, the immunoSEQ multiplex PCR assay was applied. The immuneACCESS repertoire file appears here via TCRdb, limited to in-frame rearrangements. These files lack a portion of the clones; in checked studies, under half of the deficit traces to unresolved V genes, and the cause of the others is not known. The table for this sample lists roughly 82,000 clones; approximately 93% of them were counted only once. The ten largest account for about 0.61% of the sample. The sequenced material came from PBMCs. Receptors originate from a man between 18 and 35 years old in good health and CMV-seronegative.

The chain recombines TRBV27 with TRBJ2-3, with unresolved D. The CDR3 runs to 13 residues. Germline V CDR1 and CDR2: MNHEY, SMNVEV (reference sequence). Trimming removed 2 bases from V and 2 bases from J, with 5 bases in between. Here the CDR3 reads CASSLPYTDTQYF. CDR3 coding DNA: TGTGCCAGCAGTTTACCCTACACAGATACGCAGTATTTT.

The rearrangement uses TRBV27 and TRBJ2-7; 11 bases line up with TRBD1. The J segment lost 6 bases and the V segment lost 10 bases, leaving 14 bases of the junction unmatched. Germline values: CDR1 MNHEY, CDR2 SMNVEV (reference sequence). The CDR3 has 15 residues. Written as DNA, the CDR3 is TGTGCCACCCTTTCTTTGGGGACAGGGGGAACCGAGCAGTACTTC. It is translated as CATLSLGTGGTEQYF.

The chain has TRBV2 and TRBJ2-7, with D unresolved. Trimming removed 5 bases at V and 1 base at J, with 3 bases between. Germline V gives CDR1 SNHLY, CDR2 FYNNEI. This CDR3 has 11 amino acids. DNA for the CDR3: TGTGCCAGCAGTCTATCCTACGAGCAGTACTTC. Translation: CASSLSYEQYF.

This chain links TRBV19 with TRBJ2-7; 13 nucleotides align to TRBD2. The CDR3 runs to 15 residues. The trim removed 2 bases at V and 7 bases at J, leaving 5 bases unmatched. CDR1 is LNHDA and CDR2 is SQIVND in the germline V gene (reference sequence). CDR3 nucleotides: TGTGCCAGTAGTATAAAACTAGCGGGAGGGCGAGAGCAGTACTTC. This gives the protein CASSIKLAGGREQYF.

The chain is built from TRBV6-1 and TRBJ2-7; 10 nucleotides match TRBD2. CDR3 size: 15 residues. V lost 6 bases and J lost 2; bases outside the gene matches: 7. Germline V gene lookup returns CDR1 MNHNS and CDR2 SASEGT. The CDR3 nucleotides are TGTGCCAGCAGCCAAACTAGCGGGGTGCCCTACGAGCAGTACTTC. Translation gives CASSQTSGVPYEQYF.

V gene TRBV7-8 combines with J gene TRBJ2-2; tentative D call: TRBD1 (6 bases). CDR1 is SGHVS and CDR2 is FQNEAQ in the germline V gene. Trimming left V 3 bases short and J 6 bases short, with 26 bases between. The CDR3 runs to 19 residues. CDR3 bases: TGTGCCAGCAGCTTTGCCAGCATGAAGAGAGTCCAGGGGTCCGGGGAGCTGTTTTTT. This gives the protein CASSFASMKRVQGSGELFF.

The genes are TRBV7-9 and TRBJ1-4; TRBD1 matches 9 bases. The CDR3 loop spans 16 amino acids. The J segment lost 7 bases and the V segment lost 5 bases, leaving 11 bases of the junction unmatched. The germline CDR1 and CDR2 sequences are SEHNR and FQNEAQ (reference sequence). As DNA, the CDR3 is TGTGCCAGCAGCCCAAACCTACAGGGGGCGTTTGAAAAACTGTTTTTT. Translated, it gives CASSPNLQGAFEKLFF.

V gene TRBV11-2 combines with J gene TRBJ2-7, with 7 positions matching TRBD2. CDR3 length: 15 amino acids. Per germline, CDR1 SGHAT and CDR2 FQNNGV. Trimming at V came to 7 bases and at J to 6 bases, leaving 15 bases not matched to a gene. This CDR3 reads CASTPTGGRVSEQYF. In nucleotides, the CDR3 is TGTGCCAGCACCCCGACTGGCGGGAGAGTCTCCGAGCAGTACTTC. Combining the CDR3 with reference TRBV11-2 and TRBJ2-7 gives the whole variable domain EAGVAQSPRYKIIEKRQSVAFWCNPISGHATLYWYQQILGQGPKLLIQFQNNGVVDDSQLPKDRFSAERLKGVDSTLKIQPAKLEDSAVYLCASTPTGGRVSEQYFGPGTRLTVT.

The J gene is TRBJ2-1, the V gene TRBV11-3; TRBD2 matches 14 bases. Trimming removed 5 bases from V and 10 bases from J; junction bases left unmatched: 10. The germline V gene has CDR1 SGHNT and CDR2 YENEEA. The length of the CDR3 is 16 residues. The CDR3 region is CASSPHGTSGRGEQFF. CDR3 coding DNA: TGTGCCAGCAGCCCCCACGGGACTAGCGGGAGAGGGGAGCAGTTCTTC.

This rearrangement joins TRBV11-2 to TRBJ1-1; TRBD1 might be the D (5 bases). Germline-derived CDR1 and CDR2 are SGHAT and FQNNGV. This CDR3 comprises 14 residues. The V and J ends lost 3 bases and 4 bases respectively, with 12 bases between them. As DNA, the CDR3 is TGTGCCAGCAGCTTGGGGATCGGGGGCACTGAAGCTTTCTTT. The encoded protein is CASSLGIGGTEAFF.

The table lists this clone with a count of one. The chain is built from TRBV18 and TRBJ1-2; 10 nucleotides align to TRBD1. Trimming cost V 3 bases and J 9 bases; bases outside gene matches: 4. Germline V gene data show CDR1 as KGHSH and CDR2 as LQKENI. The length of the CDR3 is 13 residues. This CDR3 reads CASSPGQGESYTF. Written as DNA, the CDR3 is TGTGCCAGCTCACCCGGACAGGGGGAAAGCTACACCTTC.

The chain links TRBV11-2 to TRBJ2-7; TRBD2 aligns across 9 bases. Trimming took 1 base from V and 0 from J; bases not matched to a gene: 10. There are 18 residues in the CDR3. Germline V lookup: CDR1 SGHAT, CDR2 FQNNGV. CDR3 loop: CASSLAPQQRGASYEQYF. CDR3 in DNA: TGTGCCAGCAGCTTAGCTCCTCAACAGCGGGGGGCCTCCTACGAGCAGTACTTC.

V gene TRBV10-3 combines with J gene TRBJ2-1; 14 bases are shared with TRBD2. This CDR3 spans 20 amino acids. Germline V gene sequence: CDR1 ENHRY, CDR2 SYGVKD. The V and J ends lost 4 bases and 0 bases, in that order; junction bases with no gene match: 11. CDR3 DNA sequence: TGTGCCATCAGTGGTGCGGGACTAGCGGGGGTGCGAAGCTCCTACAATGAGCAGTTCTTC. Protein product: CAISGAGLAGVRSSYNEQFF.

In DNA form, the CDR3 reads TGTGCCAGCAGCTTGAGGAGGGAGCGCTACAATGAGCAGTTCTTC. Protein: CASSLRRERYNEQFF. This chain joins TRBV11-3 and TRBJ2-1, with D possibly matching TRBD2 (6 bases). The germline V gene has CDR1 SGHNT and CDR2 YENEEA. The V and J ends lost 3 bases and 3 bases respectively, with 12 bases between them. The CDR3 consists of 15 residues.

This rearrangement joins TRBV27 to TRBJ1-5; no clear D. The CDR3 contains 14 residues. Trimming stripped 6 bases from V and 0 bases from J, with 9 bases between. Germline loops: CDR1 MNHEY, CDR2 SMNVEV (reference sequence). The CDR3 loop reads CASSPRSSNQPQHF. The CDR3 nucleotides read TGTGCCAGCAGCCCACGGAGTAGCAATCAGCCCCAGCATTTT.

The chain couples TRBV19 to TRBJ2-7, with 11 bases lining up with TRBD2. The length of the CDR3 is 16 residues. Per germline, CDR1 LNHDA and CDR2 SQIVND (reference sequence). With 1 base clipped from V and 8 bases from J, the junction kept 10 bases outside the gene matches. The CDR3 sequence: CASSIGETSGKSKQYF. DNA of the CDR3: TGTGCCAGTAGTATAGGGGAGACTAGCGGGAAGAGTAAGCAGTACTTC.

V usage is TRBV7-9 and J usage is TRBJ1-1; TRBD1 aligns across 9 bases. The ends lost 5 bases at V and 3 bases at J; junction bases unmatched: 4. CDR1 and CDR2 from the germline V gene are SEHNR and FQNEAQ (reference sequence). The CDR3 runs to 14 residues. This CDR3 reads CASSAGQGDTEAFF. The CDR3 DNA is TGTGCCAGCAGCGCGGGACAGGGAGACACTGAAGCTTTCTTT.

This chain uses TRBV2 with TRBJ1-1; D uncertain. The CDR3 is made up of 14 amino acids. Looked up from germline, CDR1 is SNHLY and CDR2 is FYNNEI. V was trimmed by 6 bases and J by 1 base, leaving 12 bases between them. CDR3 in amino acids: CASRKQESNTEAFF. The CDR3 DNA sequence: TGTGCCAGCAGGAAGCAGGAATCGAACACTGAAGCTTTCTTT.

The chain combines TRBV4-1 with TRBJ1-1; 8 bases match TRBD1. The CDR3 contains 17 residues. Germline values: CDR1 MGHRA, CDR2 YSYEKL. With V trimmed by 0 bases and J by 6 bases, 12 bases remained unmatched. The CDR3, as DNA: TGCGCCAGCAGCCAAGATTACGGCACAGGGGGAAGGTCTGAAGCTTTCTTT. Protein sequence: CASSQDYGTGGRSEAFF.

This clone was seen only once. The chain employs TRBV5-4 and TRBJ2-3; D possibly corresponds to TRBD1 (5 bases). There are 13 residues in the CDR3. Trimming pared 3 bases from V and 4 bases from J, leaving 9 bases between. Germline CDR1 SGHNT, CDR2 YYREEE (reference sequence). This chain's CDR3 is CASSWRQSDTQYF. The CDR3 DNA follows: TGTGCCAGCAGCTGGAGACAGTCAGATACGCAGTATTTT.

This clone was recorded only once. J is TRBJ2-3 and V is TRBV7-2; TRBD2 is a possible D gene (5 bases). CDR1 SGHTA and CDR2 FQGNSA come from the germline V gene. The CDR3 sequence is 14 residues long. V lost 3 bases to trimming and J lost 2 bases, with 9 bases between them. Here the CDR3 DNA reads TGTGCCAGCAGCTTTATCGGGGTCACAGATACGCAGTATTTT. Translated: CASSFIGVTDTQYF.

DNA of the CDR3: TGTGCCAGCAGCTTAGGGACAGGGGTATCAGGAAACACCATATATTTT. Its translation is CASSLGTGVSGNTIYF. The J gene is TRBJ1-3, the V gene TRBV7-6; 9 nucleotides line up with TRBD1. The CDR3 spans 16 residues. The V segment lost 1 base and the J segment 4 bases; nucleotides outside the gene matches: 5. Germline V lookup: CDR1 SGHVS, CDR2 FNYEAQ.

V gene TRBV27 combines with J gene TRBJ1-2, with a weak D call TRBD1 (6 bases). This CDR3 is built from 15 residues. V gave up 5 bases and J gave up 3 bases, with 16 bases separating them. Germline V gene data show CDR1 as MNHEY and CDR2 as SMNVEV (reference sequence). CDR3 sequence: CASSPGTTPYYGYTF. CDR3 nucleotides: TGTGCCAGCAGTCCTGGGACAACACCCTACTATGGCTACACCTTC.